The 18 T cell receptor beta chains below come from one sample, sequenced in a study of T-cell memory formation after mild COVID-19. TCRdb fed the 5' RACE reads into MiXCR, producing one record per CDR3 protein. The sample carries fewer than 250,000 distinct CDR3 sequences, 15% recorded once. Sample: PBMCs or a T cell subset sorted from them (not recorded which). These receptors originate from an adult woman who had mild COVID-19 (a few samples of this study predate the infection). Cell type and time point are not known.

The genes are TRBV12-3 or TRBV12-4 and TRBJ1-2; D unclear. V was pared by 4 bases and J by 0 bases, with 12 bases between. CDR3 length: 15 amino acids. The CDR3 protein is CASSSRVRANYGYTF. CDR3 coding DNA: TGTGCCAGCAGTTCGAGGGTCCGAGCTAACTATGGCTACACCTTC.

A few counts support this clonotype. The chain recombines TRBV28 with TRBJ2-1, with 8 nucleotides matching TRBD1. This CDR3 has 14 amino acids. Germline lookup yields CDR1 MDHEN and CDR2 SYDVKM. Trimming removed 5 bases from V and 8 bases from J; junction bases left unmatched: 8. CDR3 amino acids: CASSVIQGVHEQFF. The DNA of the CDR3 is TGTGCCAGCAGTGTTATACAGGGGGTACATGAGCAGTTCTTC. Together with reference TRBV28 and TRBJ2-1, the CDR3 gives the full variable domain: DVKVTQSSRYLVKRTGEKVFLECVQDMDHENMFWYRQDPGLGLRLIYFSYDVKMKEKGDIPEGYSVSREKKERFSLILESASTNQTSMYLCASSVIQGVHEQFFGPGTRLTVL.

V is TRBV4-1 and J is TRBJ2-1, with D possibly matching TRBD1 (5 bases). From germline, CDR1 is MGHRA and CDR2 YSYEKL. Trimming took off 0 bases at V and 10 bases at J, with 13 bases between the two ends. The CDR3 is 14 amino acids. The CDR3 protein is CASSQEGQVGEQFF. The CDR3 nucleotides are TGCGCCAGCAGCCAAGAGGGGCAGGTCGGGGAGCAGTTCTTC.

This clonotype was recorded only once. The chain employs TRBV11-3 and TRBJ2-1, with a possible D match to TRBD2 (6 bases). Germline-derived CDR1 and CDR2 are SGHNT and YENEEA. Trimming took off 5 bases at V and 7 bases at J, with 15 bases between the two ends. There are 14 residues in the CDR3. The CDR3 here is CASSAVGGRNEQFF. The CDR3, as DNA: TGTGCCAGCAGCGCTGTAGGAGGGCGGAATGAGCAGTTCTTC. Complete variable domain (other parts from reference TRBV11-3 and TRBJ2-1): EAGVVQSPRYKIIEKKQPVAFWCNPISGHNTLYWYLQNLGQGPELLIRYENEEAVDDSQLPKDRFSAERLKGVDSTLKIQPAELGDSAVYLCASSAVGGRNEQFFGPGTRLTVL.

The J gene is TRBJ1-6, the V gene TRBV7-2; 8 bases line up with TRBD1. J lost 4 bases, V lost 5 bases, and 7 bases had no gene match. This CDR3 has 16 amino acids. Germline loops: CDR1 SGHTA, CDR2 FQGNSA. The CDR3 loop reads CASSARDRSYNSPLHF. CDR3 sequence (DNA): TGTGCCAGCAGCGCCCGGGACAGGTCTTATAATTCACCCCTCCACTTT. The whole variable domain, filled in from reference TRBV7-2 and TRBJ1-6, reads GAGVSQSPSNKVTEKGKDVELRCDPISGHTALYWYRQSLGQGLEFLIYFQGNSAPDKSGLPSDRFSAERTGGSVSTLTIQRTQQEDSAVYLCASSARDRSYNSPLHFGNGTRLTVT.

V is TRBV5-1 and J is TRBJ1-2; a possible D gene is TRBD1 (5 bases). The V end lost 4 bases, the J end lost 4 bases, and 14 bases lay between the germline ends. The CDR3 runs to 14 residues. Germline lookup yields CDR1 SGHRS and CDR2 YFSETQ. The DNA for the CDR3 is TGCGCCAGCAGCGTCGTCAGGGAAGGCTATGGCTACACCTTC. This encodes CASSVVREGYGYTF.

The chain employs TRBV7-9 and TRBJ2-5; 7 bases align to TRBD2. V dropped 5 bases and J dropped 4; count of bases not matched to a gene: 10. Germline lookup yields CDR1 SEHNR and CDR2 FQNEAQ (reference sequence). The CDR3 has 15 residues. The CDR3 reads CASSMAGDGGETQYF. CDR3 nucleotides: TGTGCCAGCAGCATGGCGGGGGATGGAGGAGAGACCCAGTACTTC. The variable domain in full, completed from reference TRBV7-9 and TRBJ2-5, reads DTGVSQNPRHKITKRGQNVTFRCDPISEHNRLYWYRQTLGQGPEFLTYFQNEAQLEKSRLLSDRFSAERPKGSFSTLEIQRTEQGDSAMYLCASSMAGDGGETQYFGPGTRLLVL.

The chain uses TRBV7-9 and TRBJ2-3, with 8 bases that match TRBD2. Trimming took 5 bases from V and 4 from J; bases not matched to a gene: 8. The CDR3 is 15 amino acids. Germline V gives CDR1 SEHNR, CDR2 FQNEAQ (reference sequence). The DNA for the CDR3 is TGTGCCAGCAGCCCTCCGGGGGGGCGATCAGATACGCAGTATTTT. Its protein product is CASSPPGGRSDTQYF. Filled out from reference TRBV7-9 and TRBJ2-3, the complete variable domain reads DTGVSQNPRHKITKRGQNVTFRCDPISEHNRLYWYRQTLGQGPEFLTYFQNEAQLEKSRLLSDRFSAERPKGSFSTLEIQRTEQGDSAMYLCASSPPGGRSDTQYFGPGTRLTVL.

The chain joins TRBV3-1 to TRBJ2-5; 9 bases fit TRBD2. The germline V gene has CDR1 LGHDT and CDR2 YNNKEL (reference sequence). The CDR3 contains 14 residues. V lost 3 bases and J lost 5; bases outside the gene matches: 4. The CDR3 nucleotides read TGTGCCAGCAGCCACGCGGGGGGGCAGGAGACCCAGTACTTC. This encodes CASSHAGGQETQYF.

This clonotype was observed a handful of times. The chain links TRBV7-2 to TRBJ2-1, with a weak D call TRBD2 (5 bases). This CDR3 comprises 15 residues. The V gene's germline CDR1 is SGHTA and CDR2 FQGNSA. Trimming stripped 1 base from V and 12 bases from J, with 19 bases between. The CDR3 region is CASSLVERPVEGQFF. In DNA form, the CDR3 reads TGTGCCAGCAGCTTAGTTGAAAGGCCCGTTGAGGGGCAGTTCTTC.

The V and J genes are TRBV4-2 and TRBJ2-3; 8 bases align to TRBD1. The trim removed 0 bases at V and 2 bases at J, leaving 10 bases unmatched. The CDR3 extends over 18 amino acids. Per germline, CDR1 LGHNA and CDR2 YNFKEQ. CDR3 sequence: CASSQDNTRTGYTDTQYF. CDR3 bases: TGTGCCAGCAGCCAAGATAATACGCGGACAGGGTACACAGATACGCAGTATTTT.

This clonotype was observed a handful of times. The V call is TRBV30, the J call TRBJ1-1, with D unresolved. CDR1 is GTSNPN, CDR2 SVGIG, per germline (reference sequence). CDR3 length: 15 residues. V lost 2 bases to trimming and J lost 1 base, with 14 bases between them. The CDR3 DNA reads TGTGCCTGGAGTCTGAACCTCGGACGGAACACTGAAGCTTTCTTT. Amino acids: CAWSLNLGRNTEAFF.

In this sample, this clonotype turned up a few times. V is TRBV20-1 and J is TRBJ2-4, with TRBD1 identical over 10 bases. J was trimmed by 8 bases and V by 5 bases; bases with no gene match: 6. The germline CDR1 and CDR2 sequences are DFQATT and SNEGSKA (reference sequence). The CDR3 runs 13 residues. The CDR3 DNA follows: TGCAGTGCTTTGGGACAGGGGCCGGACATTCAGTACTTC. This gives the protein CSALGQGPDIQYF.

The CDR3 nucleotides are TGTGCCTGGAGTGCCAACTCCTACGAGCAGTACTTC. Protein product: CAWSANSYEQYF. The chain is built from TRBV30 and TRBJ2-7; D unresolved. The V and J ends lost 1 base and 0 bases respectively, with 4 bases between them. CDR3 length: 12 residues. Germline V gene sequence: CDR1 GTSNPN, CDR2 SVGIG (reference sequence).

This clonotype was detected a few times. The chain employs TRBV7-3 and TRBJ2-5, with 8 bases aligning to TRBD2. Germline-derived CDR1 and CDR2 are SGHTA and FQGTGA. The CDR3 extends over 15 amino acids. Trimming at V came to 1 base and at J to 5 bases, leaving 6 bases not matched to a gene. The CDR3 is CASSLSGGPLETQYF. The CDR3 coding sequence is TGTGCCAGCAGCTTAAGCGGGGGGCCGTTGGAGACCCAGTACTTC.

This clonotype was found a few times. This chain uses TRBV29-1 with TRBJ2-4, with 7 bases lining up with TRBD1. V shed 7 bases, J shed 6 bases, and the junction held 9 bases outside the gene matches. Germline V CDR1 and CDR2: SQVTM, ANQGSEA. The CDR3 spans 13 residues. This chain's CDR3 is CSAAPGQANIQYF. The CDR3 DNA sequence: TGCAGCGCAGCTCCCGGACAGGCAAACATTCAGTACTTC.

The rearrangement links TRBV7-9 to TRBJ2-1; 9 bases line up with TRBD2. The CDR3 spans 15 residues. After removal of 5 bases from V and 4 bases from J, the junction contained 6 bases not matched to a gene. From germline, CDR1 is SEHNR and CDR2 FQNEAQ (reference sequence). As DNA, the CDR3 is TGTGCCAGCAGCCGGCTAGCGGGAACTTACAATGAGCAGTTCTTC. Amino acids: CASSRLAGTYNEQFF.

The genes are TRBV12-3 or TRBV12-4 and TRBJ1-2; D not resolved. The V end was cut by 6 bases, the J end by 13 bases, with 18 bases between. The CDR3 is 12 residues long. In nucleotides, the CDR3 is TGTGCCAGCAGCATACCGCCAAAAGGATGCACCTTC. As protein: CASSIPPKGCTF.